One and the same sample provided the 16 T cell receptor beta chains below, sequenced in a study of CD8 T cells in ankylosing spondylitis. TCRdb redid the calling of the 5' RACE reads with MiXCR, one entry per CDR3 protein. The table has about 150,000 distinct CDR3 sequences, roughly 44% seen once; the top ten hold 12% to 15%. The sequencing input was synovial fluid, either unsorted or a sorted T cell fraction (not recorded which). These receptors were collected from a male donor with ankylosing spondylitis.

This clonotype was detected only a few times. This rearrangement joins TRBV10-3 to TRBJ2-4; TRBD1 matches 10 bases. This CDR3 comprises 15 residues. CDR1 and CDR2 from the germline V gene are ENHRY and SYGVKD. J gave up 7 bases and V 0 bases, and 3 bases lay outside the gene matches. The CDR3 DNA sequence: TGTGCCATCAGTGAGTCGGGACAGGGGATTAACATTCAGTACTTC. Translated, it gives CAISESGQGINIQYF.

This chain uses TRBV13 with TRBJ2-3; possibly TRBD1 or TRBD2 for D (5 bases each). Germline CDR1 and CDR2: PRHDT and FYEKMQ (reference sequence). This CDR3 is built from 15 residues. V lost 2 bases, J lost 5 bases, and 14 bases lay in between. The CDR3 protein is CASSLMDTRGDTQYF. CDR3 DNA sequence: TGTGCCAGCAGCTTAATGGACACCCGGGGAGATACGCAGTATTTT.

The rearrangement joins TRBV28 to TRBJ1-6; possibly TRBD1 for D (6 bases). This CDR3 has 15 residues. V was pared by 5 bases and J by 9 bases, with 17 bases between. Germline V lookup: CDR1 MDHEN, CDR2 SYDVKM. The CDR3 is CASSPTTGARSPLHF. The CDR3 nucleotides read TGTGCCAGCAGTCCCACGACAGGAGCGCGTTCACCCCTCCACTTT.

In its sample, this clonotype was seen many times. The chain links TRBV4-2 to TRBJ1-2; unclear D gene. Per germline, CDR1 LGHNA and CDR2 YNFKEQ. This CDR3 has 15 residues. The V end lost 1 base, the J end lost 6 bases, and 15 bases lay between the germline ends. CDR3 sequence reads: CASSQALGGPDGYTF. The DNA for the CDR3 is TGTGCCAGCAGCCAAGCCCTAGGCGGCCCTGATGGCTACACCTTC.

This clonotype was seen repeatedly, ten times or more. The rearrangement joins TRBV7-8 to TRBJ1-1; a weak D match, TRBD1 (5 bases). This CDR3 region has 16 residues. Trimming removed 1 base at V and 0 bases at J, with 12 bases between. Germline V lookup: CDR1 SGHVS, CDR2 FQNEAQ. As DNA, the CDR3 is TGTGCCAGCAGCTTAGTAGGTGGGGGGGTGAACACTGAAGCTTTCTTT. As protein: CASSLVGGGVNTEAFF.

This sequence joins TRBV7-6 and TRBJ1-2; D is unresolved. The germline V and J ends were trimmed by 3 bases and 5 bases, with 10 bases remaining between them. Germline V CDR1 and CDR2: SGHVS, FNYEAQ. The CDR3 extends over 13 amino acids. Here the CDR3 reads CASSFYRIYGYTF. The CDR3 DNA reads TGTGCCAGCAGCTTTTACAGAATTTATGGCTACACCTTC.

The rearrangement uses TRBV6-1 and TRBJ2-2, with D perhaps matching TRBD1 (6 bases). Per germline, CDR1 MNHNS and CDR2 SASEGT. This CDR3 comprises 15 residues. With 3 bases removed from V and 1 base from J, the gap between germline ends came to 9 bases. This CDR3 reads CASSEETGNTGELFF. The DNA for the CDR3 is TGTGCCAGCAGTGAGGAGACAGGGAACACCGGGGAGCTGTTTTTT.

This clonotype was observed a few times. The V gene is TRBV9, the J gene TRBJ1-1, with a possible D match to TRBD1 (5 bases). CDR1 SGDLS and CDR2 YYNGEE come from the germline V gene. V lost 4 bases and J 5 bases, leaving 18 bases between the germline ends. The CDR3 is made up of 15 amino acids. CDR3 nucleotides: TGTGCCAGCAGCCTAGTGGGGGGGGTAGAGACTGAAGCTTTCTTT. This gives the protein CASSLVGGVETEAFF.

V and J are TRBV2 and TRBJ2-2; tentatively, D is TRBD1 (6 bases). The V and J ends lost 8 bases and 4 bases respectively, with 23 bases between them. The CDR3 has 17 residues. From germline, CDR1 is SNHLY and CDR2 FYNNEI. The CDR3 loop is CASFIHRVTWSTGELFF. For the CDR3, the DNA is TGTGCCAGCTTTATCCACAGGGTAACATGGAGCACCGGGGAGCTGTTTTTT.

This clonotype was detected a few times. The CDR3 coding sequence is TGTGCCACCGCCCCGGAGGGCCCCGAGCAGTTCTTC. This encodes CATAPEGPEQFF. The V and J genes are TRBV28 and TRBJ2-1; perhaps TRBD2 as D (6 bases). CDR1 MDHEN and CDR2 SYDVKM come from the germline V gene. There are 12 residues in the CDR3. Trimming took 10 bases from V and 10 from J, leaving 17 bases between them.

This chain joins TRBV18 and TRBJ2-1; a weak D match, TRBD1 (5 bases). Trimming cost V 5 bases and J 9 bases, with 8 bases left between them. CDR1 is KGHSH and CDR2 is LQKENI in the germline V gene. This CDR3 comprises 11 residues. DNA for the CDR3: TGTGCCAGCTCATCAGGGTCTGAGCAGTTCTTC. Translation gives CASSSGSEQFF.

The chain links TRBV7-9 to TRBJ2-7; 7 bases fit TRBD1. The CDR3 has 14 amino acids. Germline loops: CDR1 SEHNR, CDR2 FQNEAQ (reference sequence). With V trimmed by 7 bases and J by 7 bases, 13 bases remained unmatched. CDR3 sequence (DNA): TGTGCCAGCACCTCAGGGGGTAATCTTGGGGAGCAGTACTTC. Protein: CASTSGGNLGEQYF.

This clonotype was detected only a few times. The CDR3 loop is CASSLIGPWDTEAFF. The CDR3 nucleotides read TGTGCCAGCAGCTTAATCGGGCCCTGGGACACTGAAGCTTTCTTT. V and J are TRBV7-8 and TRBJ1-1, with D uncertain. The V end was cut by 2 bases, the J end by 3 bases, with 13 bases between. Germline V gene data show CDR1 as SGHVS and CDR2 as FQNEAQ. The CDR3 runs to 15 residues.

This clonotype showed up many times. The chain combines TRBV4-1 with TRBJ2-2, with 11 bases lining up with TRBD1. V shed 3 bases and J 6 bases; nucleotides not matched to a gene: 9. The germline gives CDR1 MGHRA, CDR2 YSYEKL. The CDR3 is made up of 17 amino acids. The CDR3: CASSQTPGQGEAGELFF. The CDR3 coding sequence is TGCGCCAGCAGCCAGACACCGGGACAGGGGGAGGCCGGGGAGCTGTTTTTT.

V is TRBV19 and J is TRBJ2-2; 9 nucleotides match TRBD2. The CDR3 consists of 16 residues. Trimming at V came to 3 bases and at J to 4 bases, leaving 6 bases not matched to a gene. CDR1 LNHDA and CDR2 SQIVND come from the germline V gene (reference sequence). CDR3 sequence (DNA): TGTGCCAGTAGTATCCTTAGCGGGGGCCCCACCGGGGAGCTGTTTTTT. Amino acids: CASSILSGGPTGELFF.

This chain links TRBV28 with TRBJ2-7; possible D gene TRBD2, 6 bases. The CDR3 is made up of 16 amino acids. Germline CDR1 reads MDHEN; CDR2 reads SYDVKM. V was pared by 5 bases and J by 2 bases, with 19 bases between. The DNA for the CDR3 is TGTGCCAGCAGTCCTCTAGCGCCCCGAAGCCCCTACGAGCAGTACTTC. It is translated as CASSPLAPRSPYEQYF.